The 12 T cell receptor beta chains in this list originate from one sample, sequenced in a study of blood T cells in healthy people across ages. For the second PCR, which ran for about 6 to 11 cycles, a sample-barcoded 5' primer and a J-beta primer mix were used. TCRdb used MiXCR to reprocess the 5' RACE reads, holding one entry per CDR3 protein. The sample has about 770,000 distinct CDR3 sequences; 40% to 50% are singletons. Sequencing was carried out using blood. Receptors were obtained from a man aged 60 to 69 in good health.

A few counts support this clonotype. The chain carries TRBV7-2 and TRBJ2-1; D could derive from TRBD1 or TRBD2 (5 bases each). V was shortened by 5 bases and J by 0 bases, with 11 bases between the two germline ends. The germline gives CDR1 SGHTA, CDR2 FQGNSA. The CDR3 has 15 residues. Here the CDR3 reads CASSGKGSSYNEQFF. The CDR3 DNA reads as TGTGCCAGCAGCGGGAAGGGGAGCTCCTACAATGAGCAGTTCTTC.

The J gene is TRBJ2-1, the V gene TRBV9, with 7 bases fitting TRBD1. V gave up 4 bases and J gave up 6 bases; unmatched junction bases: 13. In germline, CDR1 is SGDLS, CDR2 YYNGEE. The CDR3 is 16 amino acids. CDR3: CASSPSSYPGGNEQFF. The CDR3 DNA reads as TGTGCCAGCAGCCCCAGTAGTTACCCAGGGGGCAATGAGCAGTTCTTC.

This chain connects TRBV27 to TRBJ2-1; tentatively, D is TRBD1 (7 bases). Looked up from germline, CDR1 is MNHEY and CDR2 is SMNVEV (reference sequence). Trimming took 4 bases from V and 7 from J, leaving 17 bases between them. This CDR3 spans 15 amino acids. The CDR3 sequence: CASSYQGGPLNEQFF. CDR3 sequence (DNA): TGTGCCAGCAGTTACCAGGGGGGCCCTCTTAATGAGCAGTTCTTC.

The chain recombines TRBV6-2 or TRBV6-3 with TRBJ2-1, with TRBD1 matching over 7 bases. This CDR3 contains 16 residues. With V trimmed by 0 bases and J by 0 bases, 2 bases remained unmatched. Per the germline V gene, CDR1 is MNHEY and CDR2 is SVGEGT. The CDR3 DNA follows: TGTGCCAGCAGTTACTCCCCAGGGGGCTCCTACAATGAGCAGTTCTTC. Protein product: CASSYSPGGSYNEQFF.

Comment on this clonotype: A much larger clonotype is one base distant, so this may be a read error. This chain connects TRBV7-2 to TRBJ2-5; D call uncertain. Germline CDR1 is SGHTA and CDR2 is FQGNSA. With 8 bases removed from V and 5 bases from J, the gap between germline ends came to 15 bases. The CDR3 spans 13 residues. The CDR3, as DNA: TGTGCCAGCTCTGAGGCACGGTTGGAGACCCAGTACTTC. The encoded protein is CASSEARLETQYF. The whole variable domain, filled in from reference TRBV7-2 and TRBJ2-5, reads GAGVSQSPSNKVTEKGKDVELRCDPISGHTALYWYRQSLGQGLEFLIYFQGNSAPDKSGLPSDRFSAERTGGSVSTLTIQRTQQEDSAVYLCASSEARLETQYFGPGTRLLVL.

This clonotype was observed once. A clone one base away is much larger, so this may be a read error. The CDR3 protein is CAISEGQGYNEQYF. CDR3 nucleotides: TGTGCCATCAGTGAAGGACAAGGATACAATGAGCAGTACTTC. V usage is TRBV10-3 and J usage is TRBJ2-1; D might be TRBD1 (5 bases). TRBJ2-7 explains the end of the DNA better; the J call may be wrong. Germline assignment: CDR1 ENHRY and CDR2 SYGVKD. The CDR3 consists of 14 residues.

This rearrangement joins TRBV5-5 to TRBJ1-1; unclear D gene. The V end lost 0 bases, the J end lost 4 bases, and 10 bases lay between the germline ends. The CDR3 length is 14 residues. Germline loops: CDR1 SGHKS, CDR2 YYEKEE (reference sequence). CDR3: CASSLEQSITEAFF. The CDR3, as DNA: TGTGCCAGCAGCTTGGAACAGTCAATCACTGAAGCTTTCTTT.

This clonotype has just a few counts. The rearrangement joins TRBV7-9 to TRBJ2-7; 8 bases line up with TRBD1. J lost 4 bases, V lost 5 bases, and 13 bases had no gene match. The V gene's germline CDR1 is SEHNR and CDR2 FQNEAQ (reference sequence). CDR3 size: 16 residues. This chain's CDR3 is CASSITFGWTGYEQYF. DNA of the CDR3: TGTGCCAGCAGCATAACCTTCGGGTGGACAGGGTACGAGCAGTACTTC. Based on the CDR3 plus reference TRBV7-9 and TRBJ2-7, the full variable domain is DTGVSQNPRHKITKRGQNVTFRCDPISEHNRLYWYRQTLGQGPEFLTYFQNEAQLEKSRLLSDRFSAERPKGSFSTLEIQRTEQGDSAMYLCASSITFGWTGYEQYFGPGTRLTVT.

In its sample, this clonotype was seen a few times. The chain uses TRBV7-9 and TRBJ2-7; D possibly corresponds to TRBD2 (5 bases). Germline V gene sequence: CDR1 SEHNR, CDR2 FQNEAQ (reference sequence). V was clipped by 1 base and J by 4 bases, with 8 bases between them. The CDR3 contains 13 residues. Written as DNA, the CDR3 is TGTGCCAGCAGCTTAGACCTAGCTTACGAGCAGTACTTC. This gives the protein CASSLDLAYEQYF.

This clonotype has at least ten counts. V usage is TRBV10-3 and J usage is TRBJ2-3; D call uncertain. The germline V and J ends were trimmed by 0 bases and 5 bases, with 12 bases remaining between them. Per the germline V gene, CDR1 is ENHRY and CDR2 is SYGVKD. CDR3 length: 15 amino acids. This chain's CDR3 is CAISESDVRGDTQYF. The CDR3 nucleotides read TGTGCCATCAGTGAGTCCGACGTCCGCGGAGATACGCAGTATTTT.

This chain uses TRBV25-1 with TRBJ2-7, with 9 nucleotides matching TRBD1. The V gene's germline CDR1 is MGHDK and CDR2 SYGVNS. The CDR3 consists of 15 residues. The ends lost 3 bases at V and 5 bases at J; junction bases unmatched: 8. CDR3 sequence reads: CASSEGATGGNEQYF. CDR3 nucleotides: TGTGCCAGCAGTGAGGGGGCGACAGGGGGGAACGAGCAGTACTTC.

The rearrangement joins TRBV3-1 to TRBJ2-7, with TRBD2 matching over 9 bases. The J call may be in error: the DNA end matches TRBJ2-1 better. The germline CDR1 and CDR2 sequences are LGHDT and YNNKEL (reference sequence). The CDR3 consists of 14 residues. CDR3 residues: CASSLASGEDEQFF. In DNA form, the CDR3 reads TGTGCCAGCAGCCTGGCTAGCGGGGAGGATGAGCAGTTCTTC.